This paragraph reports one TCR beta chain. Its antigen is not identified. The sample is drawn from a study of vaccination effects on CD4 cells after COVID-19. Assay: immunoSEQ multiplex PCR; the TCRdb copy retains only in-frame clones and omits some. The data contain around 81,000 clones, roughly 73% of them singletons. CD4+ T cells specific for antigen were expanded with viral peptide pools by the ViraFEST assay before sequencing. Subsequent to a culture period of under 11 days, CD4+ T cells were isolated. Either the mRNA-1273 or the BNT162b2 vaccine was given to participants as two doses. A density of roughly 2 million PBMC per well was used; these cells were cultured with roughly 10 IU/ml IL-2 and about 10 ug/ml peptides. Half the medium was replaced with IL-2 medium on days 3 and 7. V was shortened by 2 bases and J by 0 bases, with 5 bases between the two germline ends. Germline assignment: CDR1 SGHNT and CDR2 YYREEE (reference sequence). This CDR3 contains 13 residues.

General observations from the study: Late after vaccination, infection- and vaccine-induced clones showed marked clonal contraction. From healthy vaccinees, only 1 of 255 vaccine-induced clones also reacted to common cold coronaviruses.

J is TRBJ1-1 and V is TRBV5-4; D remains unclear. The source is a human donor who received a COVID-19 vaccine. The specimen was CD4+ T cells from PBMCs cultured with HCoV-OC43 spike peptides, collected after COVID-19 vaccination. Indicated subset: HCoV-OC43 spike overlapping peptide pool stimulation. The CDR3 is CASSFGLNTEAFF. DNA for the CDR3: TGTGCCAGCAGCTTTGGGCTGAACACTGAAGCTTTCTTT.